These 20 T cell receptor beta chains share one sample of origin, sequenced in a study of T cells in Graves' hyperthyroidism and ophthalmopathy. It was RNA transcripts that yielded the amplified TCR beta CDR3 regions. A set of HTBI primers served as the primers for a first-round RT-PCR of the TCR CDR3. TCRdb called the multiplex PCR reads again in MiXCR, with one record for every CDR3 protein. The sample holds 550,000 to 600,000 distinct CDR3 sequences, 13% to 15% seen once. The sample taken for sequencing was blood. The receptor set was obtained from a woman between 18 and 29 years old with Graves' ophthalmopathy.

The chain is built from TRBV9 and TRBJ2-1; 8 bases align to TRBD2. Germline CDR1 and CDR2: SGDLS and YYNGEE. CDR3 size: 15 residues. After removal of 5 bases from V and 2 bases from J, the junction contained 6 bases not matched to a gene. As DNA, the CDR3 is TGTGCCAGCAGTGAAGCGGGGGATCCCTACAATGAGCAGTTCTTC. Translating gives CASSEAGDPYNEQFF.

This clonotype was observed many times. One end of the junction varies from germline; a read error may be responsible. The rearrangement joins TRBV20-1 to TRBJ1-1; D not certain. Germline CDR1 reads DFQATT; CDR2 reads SNEGSKA (reference sequence). The CDR3 totals 13 residues. In DNA form, the CDR3 reads TGCAGTGGTAGAGATTCAGGAAAGGCTGAAGCTTTCTTT. The encoded protein is CSGRDSGKAEAFF.

To note about this clonotype: A much larger clone sits a single nucleotide away, making a read error possible. The chain recombines TRBV7-2 with TRBJ2-1; 9 bases fit TRBD2. The CDR3 contains 14 residues. In germline, CDR1 is SGHTA, CDR2 FQGNSA. Germline trimming cut 3 bases from V and 8 bases from J; bases unmatched to any gene: 5. The CDR3 bases are TGTGCCAGCAGCTTTTCTAGCGGGAATTATGAGCAGTTCTTC. Its protein is CASSFSSGNYEQFF. The entire variable domain, with the rest obtained from reference TRBV7-2 and TRBJ2-1, is as follows: GAGVSQSPSNKVTEKGKDVELRCDPISGHTALYWYRQSLGQGLEFLIYFQGNSAPDKSGLPSDRFSAERTGGSVSTLTIQRTQQEDSAVYLCASSFSSGNYEQFFGPGTRLTVL.

This clonotype was recorded many times. The gene calls are TRBV20-1 and TRBJ2-7; no definite D call. V was clipped by 0 bases and J by 1 base, with 7 bases between them. The CDR3 contains 13 residues. The germline gives CDR1 DFQATT, CDR2 SNEGSKA (reference sequence). For the CDR3, the DNA is TGCAGTGCTAGAGATTTGAGATCCTACGAGCAGTACTTC. It translates to CSARDLRSYEQYF.

This clonotype was counted between two and nine times. V and J are TRBV19 and TRBJ1-1; a weak D match, TRBD1 (5 bases). Looked up from germline, CDR1 is LNHDA and CDR2 is SQIVND (reference sequence). Between the trimmed V and J ends, which lost 3 bases and 1 base, there was a span of 15 bases. The length of the CDR3 is 16 residues. The CDR3 DNA reads as TGTGCCAGTAGTATGGGGGGGATTAACGGGAACACTGAAGCTTTCTTT. It translates to CASSMGGINGNTEAFF.

This clonotype has a handful of counts. Germline is not matched at one junction end, which may reflect a read error. CDR3 bases: TGTGTCAGCTGGATGACTAGCGGGTACAATGAGCAGTTCTTC. It translates to CVSWMTSGYNEQFF. This chain links TRBV6-2 or TRBV6-3 with TRBJ2-1, with 10 positions matching TRBD2. CDR1 is MNHEY, CDR2 SVGEGT, per germline. The CDR3 length is 14 residues.

This clonotype was observed many times. This rearrangement joins TRBV27 to TRBJ2-7; D may be TRBD1 (6 bases). The CDR3 sequence is 14 residues long. The germline V and J ends were trimmed by 3 bases and 1 base, with 10 bases remaining between them. Germline V lookup: CDR1 MNHEY, CDR2 SMNVEV (reference sequence). CDR3 DNA sequence: TGTGCCAGCAGTTTTGGGGGCAGATCCTACGAGCAGTACTTC. This encodes CASSFGGRSYEQYF.

This clonotype was counted between two and nine times. The chain combines TRBV6-1 with TRBJ2-3; TRBD2 might be the D (6 bases). From germline, CDR1 is MNHNS and CDR2 SASEGT. The CDR3 runs to 17 residues. The V gene lost 6 bases and the J gene lost 4 bases, with 23 bases spanning the gap. CDR3 bases: TGTGCCAGCAGGGGGATGTCGGGAGCTTCCCTCCCAGATACGCAGTATTTT. Its translation: CASRGMSGASLPDTQYF.

This clonotype was observed many times. The chain couples TRBV2 to TRBJ1-2; D call uncertain. V shed 0 bases and J shed 8 bases, with 10 bases lying between them. The CDR3 length is 13 residues. CDR1 SNHLY and CDR2 FYNNEI come from the germline V gene. The CDR3 protein is CASSEAPSLGYTF. CDR3 DNA sequence: TGTGCCAGCAGTGAAGCGCCTTCTCTCGGCTACACCTTC.

This clonotype was detected many times. The chain combines TRBV28 with TRBJ2-1; possible D gene TRBD2, 6 bases. Trimming shortened V by 1 base and J by 6 bases, and 22 bases separated the two germline ends. The germline gives CDR1 MDHEN, CDR2 SYDVKM. CDR3 length: 18 amino acids. The CDR3 DNA reads as TGTGCCAGCAGTTTATCCTACCCGCGGGGATTCGGGGGCAATGAGCAGTTCTTC. Translated: CASSLSYPRGFGGNEQFF.

This clonotype has a count of ten or more. This chain connects TRBV6-1 to TRBJ2-1, with 9 bases matching TRBD1. The CDR3 length is 13 residues. Losses at the gene ends were 7 bases for V and 8 bases for J; bases not matched to a gene: 6. Germline CDR1 MNHNS, CDR2 SASEGT. The CDR3 sequence: CASKGTGRDEQFF. In nucleotides, the CDR3 is TGTGCCAGCAAGGGGACAGGGAGGGATGAGCAGTTCTTC.

The chain links TRBV9 to TRBJ2-5, with D hard to call. The germline CDR1 and CDR2 sequences are SGDLS and YYNGEE. CDR3 length: 13 residues. V gave up 6 bases and J gave up 5 bases, with 14 bases separating them. CDR3 in amino acids: CASNSPPWETQYF. The CDR3 DNA sequence: TGTGCCAGCAATTCCCCCCCGTGGGAGACCCAGTACTTC.

Concerning this clonotype itself: Compared with germline, one end of the junction differs, possibly owing to a read error. The chain uses TRBV20-1 and TRBJ1-2, with D tentatively TRBD1 (5 bases). There are 15 residues in the CDR3. CDR1 is DFQATT, CDR2 SNEGSKA, per germline (reference sequence). CDR3 protein: CNARGRETENYGYTF. Written as DNA, the CDR3 is TGCAATGCTAGGGGCAGGGAGACAGAAAACTATGGCTACACCTTC.

This clonotype was seen ten or more times. This chain uses TRBV12-3 or TRBV12-4 with TRBJ2-1; D is uncertain. V lost 5 bases to trimming and J lost 2 bases, with 7 bases between them. This CDR3 is 13 amino acids long. The CDR3 DNA sequence: TGTGCCAGCAGTGAAACCACCTACAATGAGCAGTTCTTC. It translates to CASSETTYNEQFF.

This clonotype has ten or more counts. The V and J genes are TRBV7-3 and TRBJ1-1, with D hard to call. The V and J ends lost 3 bases and 0 bases respectively, with 8 bases between them. This CDR3 spans 14 amino acids. Germline V gene data show CDR1 as SGHTA and CDR2 as FQGTGA. CDR3 protein: CASSFGPVNTEAFF. As DNA, the CDR3 is TGTGCCAGCAGCTTCGGTCCCGTGAACACTGAAGCTTTCTTT.

This clonotype came up a few times. The rearrangement joins TRBV25-1 to TRBJ2-7; TRBD2 matches at 10 bases. CDR1 and CDR2 (germline): MGHDK, SYGVNS. This CDR3 is built from 18 residues. V was clipped by 0 bases and J by 5 bases; unmatched bases: 13. The CDR3 DNA follows: TGTGCCAGCAGTGAATACGGGCCCAGCGGGAGGGCCAACAACGAGCAGTACTTC. Protein sequence: CASSEYGPSGRANNEQYF.

In its sample, this clonotype was seen many times. This chain links TRBV2 with TRBJ2-1; 14 bases map to TRBD2. The length of the CDR3 is 18 residues. CDR1 and CDR2 (germline): SNHLY, FYNNEI. The junction had 9 bases not matched to a gene; V was cut back by 0 bases and J by 8 bases. The CDR3 sequence: CASSEAGTSGSPRDEQFF. As DNA, the CDR3 is TGTGCCAGCAGTGAAGCAGGGACTAGCGGGAGTCCCAGGGATGAGCAGTTCTTC.

This clonotype was counted many times. For the CDR3, the DNA is TGTGCCAGCAGCACCATCTTCACAGGGACTCTAGCCAAAAACATTCAGTACTTC. Translation gives CASSTIFTGTLAKNIQYF. The rearrangement uses TRBV7-4 and TRBJ2-4; D tentatively reads TRBD1 or TRBD2 (6 bases each). Germline CDR1 SGHVT, CDR2 SQSDAQ. The CDR3 is made up of 18 amino acids. Trimming removed 5 bases from V and 0 bases from J, with 20 bases in between.

This clonotype appeared many times. This rearrangement joins TRBV20-1 to TRBJ1-6, with 8 bases identical to TRBD1. The CDR3 consists of 15 residues. Trimming cost V 5 bases and J 5 bases; bases outside gene matches: 8. Germline lookup yields CDR1 DFQATT and CDR2 SNEGSKA (reference sequence). The CDR3, as DNA: TGCAGTGCTCCAGGACAGGGCGAAAATAATTCACCCCTCCACTTT. Encoded protein: CSAPGQGENNSPLHF.

This clonotype was detected only a few times. This sequence joins TRBV3-1 and TRBJ2-5, with unresolved D. V was cut by 1 base and J by 9 bases, with 15 bases left in between. CDR1 is LGHDT, CDR2 YNNKEL, per germline (reference sequence). The CDR3 spans 14 residues. The CDR3 is CASSQGIVGQPQYF. The DNA for the CDR3 is TGTGCCAGCAGCCAAGGTATAGTCGGCCAGCCCCAGTACTTC.